This TCR beta chain was profiled in a study of blood T cell repertoires in COVID-19. Whole-study context: Both acute and convalescent COVID-19 samples were obtained from the United States, Italy and Spain. Sources were T cells, B-cell-depleted T cells, or PBMCs; the material itself was cDNA or gDNA.

In the study's own analysis: Estimation of nucleated cell counts relied on the amplification of reference gene primers. Clones were sequenced by immunoSEQ multiplex PCR, and TCRdb holds only the in-frame ones, with some missing. The DNA was the basis for D and trimming; V, J and clone size are from that table. The sample includes about 44,000 clones, over 80% seen only once; the top ten take 12%. The CDR3 sequence is 15 residues long. Germline assignment: CDR1 SGHRS and CDR2 YFSETQ. V gave up 0 bases and J gave up 0 bases, with 8 bases separating them. The chain combines TRBV5-1 with TRBJ2-3; tentative D call: TRBD2 (7 bases). The sequenced sample consisted of peripheral blood. The TCR originated in a human donor in a cohort sampled during active COVID-19. CDR3 DNA sequence: TGCGCCAGCAGCTTGGCGGGGGGCAGCACAGATACGCAGTATTTT. It encodes CASSLAGGSTDTQYF.